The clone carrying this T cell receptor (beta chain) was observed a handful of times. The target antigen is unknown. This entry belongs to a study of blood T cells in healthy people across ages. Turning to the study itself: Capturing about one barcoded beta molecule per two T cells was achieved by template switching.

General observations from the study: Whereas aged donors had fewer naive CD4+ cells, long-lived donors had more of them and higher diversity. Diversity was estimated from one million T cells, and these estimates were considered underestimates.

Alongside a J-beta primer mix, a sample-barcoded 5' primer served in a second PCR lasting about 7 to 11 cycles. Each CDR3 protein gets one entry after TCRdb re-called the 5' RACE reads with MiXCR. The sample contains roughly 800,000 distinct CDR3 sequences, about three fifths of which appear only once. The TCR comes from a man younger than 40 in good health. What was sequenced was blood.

The CDR3: CASSLRGNYGYTF. The CDR3 nucleotides are TGTGCCAGCAGTTTAAGGGGTAACTATGGCTACACCTTC. The chain joins TRBV12-3 or TRBV12-4 to TRBJ1-2, with D perhaps matching TRBD1 (5 bases). This CDR3 is built from 13 residues. Between the trimmed V and J ends, which lost 2 bases and 1 base, there was a span of 5 bases.